These 8 T cell receptor beta chains came from one sample sequenced in a study of regulatory T cells in long-lasting Graves disease. Stated time point: newly diagnosed GD, antithyroid drugs for less than 3 months. Generation of the TCR library employed RNA extracted from PBMCs. Libraries of TCR beta came from iRepertoire HTBI primers plus Arm-PCR of CDR3 regions. TCRdb passed the multiplex PCR reads through MiXCR, listing each CDR3 protein once. The profile shows 450,000 to 600,000 distinct CDR3 sequences, less than 15% of them singletons. This sample was shared with a second study, whose subject was T cells in Graves' hyperthyroidism and ophthalmopathy.

Specimen: peripheral blood mononuclear cells (PBMCs), collected at new diagnosis, from a patient treated with antithyroid drugs. The receptors derive from a man aged 30 to 45 with Graves disease.

This clonotype has a count of ten or more. V is TRBV29-1 and J is TRBJ1-1, with 8 bases lining up with TRBD1. This CDR3 is 13 amino acids long. Germline CDR1 SQVTM, CDR2 ANQGSEA. The V and J ends lost 5 bases and 3 bases, in that order; junction bases with no gene match: 5. The CDR3 DNA reads as TGCAGCGTTCGGACGACAGGGGACACTGAAGCTTTCTTT. Translated, it gives CSVRTTGDTEAFF.

Only a few counts were recorded for this clonotype. This could be a read error, since a much larger clone is one nucleotide away. CDR3: CVTSETGAYEQYF. Here the CDR3 DNA reads TGTGTCACCAGTGAAACCGGGGCCTACGAGCAGTACTTC. The V and J genes are TRBV24-1 and TRBJ2-7; maybe TRBD2 (5 bases). The V gene's germline CDR1 is KGHDR and CDR2 SFDVKD. CDR3 length: 13 amino acids.

This clonotype has at least ten counts. The chain recombines TRBV15 with TRBJ2-3; 7 bases agree with TRBD2. Trimming at V came to 8 bases and at J to 2 bases, leaving 4 bases not matched to a gene. Looked up from germline, CDR1 is LNHNV and CDR2 is YYDKDF (reference sequence). This CDR3 has 13 residues. CDR3 region: CATSRGTTDTQYF. CDR3 DNA: TGTGCCACCTCGCGGGGGACCACAGATACGCAGTATTTT.

This clonotype appeared a few times. The chain uses TRBV6-5 and TRBJ2-2; 9 bases are shared with TRBD2. Losses at the gene ends were 4 bases for V and 3 bases for J; bases not matched to a gene: 12. Germline V gene data show CDR1 as MNHEY and CDR2 as SVGAGI. This CDR3 contains 18 residues. The CDR3 here is CASSFLAGGPGDTGELFF. The CDR3 region has the DNA TGTGCCAGCAGTTTTCTTGCGGGAGGGCCTGGGGACACCGGGGAGCTGTTTTTT.

This clonotype was counted at least ten times. V and J are TRBV28 and TRBJ2-1; D remains ambiguous. V lost 4 bases and J lost 5, with 24 bases in between. CDR1 is MDHEN, CDR2 SYDVKM, per germline. This CDR3 comprises 18 residues. The CDR3 loop reads CASSSASMPAVGHNEQFF. The CDR3 region has the DNA TGTGCCAGCAGTTCCGCCTCTATGCCCGCGGTCGGACACAATGAGCAGTTCTTC.

This clonotype came up many times. This sequence joins TRBV12-3 or TRBV12-4 and TRBJ2-7; D unresolved. V was shortened by 6 bases and J by 4 bases, with 19 bases between the two germline ends. This CDR3 has 15 amino acids. The CDR3 sequence: CASSYGPFSFYEQYF. CDR3 nucleotide sequence: TGTGCCAGCAGCTATGGACCATTTTCTTTTTACGAGCAGTACTTC.

This clonotype was seen ten or more times. The chain has TRBV10-3 and TRBJ2-5; no reliable D call. V was cut by 4 bases and J by 1 base, with 10 bases left in between. In germline, CDR1 is ENHRY, CDR2 SYGVKD. This CDR3 has 14 amino acids. In nucleotides, the CDR3 is TGTGCCATCAGTGGCTCAGGAACCCAAGAGACCCAGTACTTC. Protein: CAISGSGTQETQYF.

This clonotype was seen repeatedly, ten times or more. This rearrangement joins TRBV27 to TRBJ2-2; 12 nucleotides align to TRBD2. From germline, CDR1 is MNHEY and CDR2 SMNVEV (reference sequence). CDR3 length: 19 amino acids. J was trimmed by 2 bases and V by 6 bases; bases with no gene match: 13. CDR3 in DNA: TGTGCCAGCAGAAGACCGGGACTAGCGGGTAATGGCAACACCGGGGAGCTGTTTTTT. Residues: CASRRPGLAGNGNTGELFF.